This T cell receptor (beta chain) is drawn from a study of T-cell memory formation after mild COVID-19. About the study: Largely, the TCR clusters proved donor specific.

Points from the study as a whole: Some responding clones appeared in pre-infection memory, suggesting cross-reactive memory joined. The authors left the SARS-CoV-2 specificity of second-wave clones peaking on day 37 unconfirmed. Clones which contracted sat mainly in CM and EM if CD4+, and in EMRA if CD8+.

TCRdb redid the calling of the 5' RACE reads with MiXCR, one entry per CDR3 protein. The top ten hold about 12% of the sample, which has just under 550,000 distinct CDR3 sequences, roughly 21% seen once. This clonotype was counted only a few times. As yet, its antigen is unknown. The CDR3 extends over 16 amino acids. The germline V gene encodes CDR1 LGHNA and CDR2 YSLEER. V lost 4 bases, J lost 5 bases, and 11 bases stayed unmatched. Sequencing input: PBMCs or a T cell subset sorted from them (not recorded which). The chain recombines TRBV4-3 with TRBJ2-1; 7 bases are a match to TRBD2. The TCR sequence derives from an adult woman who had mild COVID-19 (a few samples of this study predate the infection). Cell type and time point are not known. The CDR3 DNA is TGCGCCAGCAGCCCCTCCGGCGGGAGTTTGAACAATGAGCAGTTCTTC. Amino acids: CASSPSGGSLNNEQFF.